This record covers a single TCR beta chain. The data are from a study of blood T cell repertoires in COVID-19. Study-level background: Acute and convalescent COVID-19 samples came from the United States, Italy and Spain. The analysed material was cDNA or gDNA that came from T cells, B-cell-depleted T cells, or PBMCs.

Per the germline V gene, CDR1 is SGHNT and CDR2 is YYREEE (reference sequence). The J segment lost 5 bases and the V segment lost 4 bases, leaving 13 bases of the junction unmatched. The CDR3 is made up of 17 amino acids. Under the authors' procedure: Reference gene primer amplification in the assay estimated nucleated cell counts. The table came from immunoSEQ multiplex PCR; TCRdb's copy has only in-frame clones and leaves some out. V, J and clone size are taken as reported in that table, and D and trimming were inferred from the DNA itself. The table lists around 100,000 clones, 75% to 90% of them singletons.

The chain carries TRBV5-4 and TRBJ2-1; 9 bases map to TRBD1. Sequencing used peripheral blood. This receptor was obtained from an elderly man with acute or convalescent COVID-19. The CDR3 nucleotides read TGTGCCAGCAGCCCCCCTAACAGGGGGCGCGCGGACAATGAGCAGTTCTTC. Protein: CASSPPNRGRADNEQFF.